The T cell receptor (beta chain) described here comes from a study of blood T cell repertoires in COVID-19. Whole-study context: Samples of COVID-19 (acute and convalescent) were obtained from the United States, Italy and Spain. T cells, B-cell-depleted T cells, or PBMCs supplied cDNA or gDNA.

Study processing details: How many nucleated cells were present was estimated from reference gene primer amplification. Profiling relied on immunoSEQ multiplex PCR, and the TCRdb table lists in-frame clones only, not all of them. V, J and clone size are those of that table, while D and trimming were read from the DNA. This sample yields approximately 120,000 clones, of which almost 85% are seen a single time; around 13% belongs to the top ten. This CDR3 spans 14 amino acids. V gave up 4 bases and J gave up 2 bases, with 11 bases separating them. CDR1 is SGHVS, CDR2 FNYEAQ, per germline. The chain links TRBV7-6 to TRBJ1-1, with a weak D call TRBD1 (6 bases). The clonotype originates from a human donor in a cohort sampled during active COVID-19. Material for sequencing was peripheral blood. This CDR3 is CASSWTDTNTEAFF. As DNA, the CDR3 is TGTGCCAGCAGCTGGACAGATACCAACACTGAAGCTTTCTTT.